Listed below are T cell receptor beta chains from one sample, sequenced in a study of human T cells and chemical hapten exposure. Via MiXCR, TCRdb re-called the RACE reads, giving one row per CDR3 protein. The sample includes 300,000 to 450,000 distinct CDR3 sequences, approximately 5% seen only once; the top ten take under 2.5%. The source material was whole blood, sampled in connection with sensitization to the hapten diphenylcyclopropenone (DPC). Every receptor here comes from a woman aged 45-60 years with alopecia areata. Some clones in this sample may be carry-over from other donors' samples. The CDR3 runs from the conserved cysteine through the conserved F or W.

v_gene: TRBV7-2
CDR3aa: CASSFGGAGNEQFF

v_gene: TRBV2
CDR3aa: CASSTKSGGTGNDEQYF

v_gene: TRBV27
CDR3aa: CASGFESSYNSPLHF

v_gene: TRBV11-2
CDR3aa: CASNLIGTYNEQFF

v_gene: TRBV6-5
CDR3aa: CASSQRPQGNTEAFF

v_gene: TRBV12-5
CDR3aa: CASGLGGSGRQADTQYF

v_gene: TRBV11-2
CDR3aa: CASSLSGQPSAKNIQYF

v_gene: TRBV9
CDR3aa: CASSGSQGSYNEQFF

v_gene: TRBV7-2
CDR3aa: CASSWNPGDTEAFF

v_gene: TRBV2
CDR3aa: CASNGRADQETQYF

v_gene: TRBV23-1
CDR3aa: CASSLPTGSGANVLTF

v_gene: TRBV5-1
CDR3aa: CASSKATGDYGYTF

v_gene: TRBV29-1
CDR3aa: CSVAPQNRMNTEAFF

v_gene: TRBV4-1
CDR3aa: CASSVPGGADTQYF

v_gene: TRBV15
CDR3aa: CATSRDRGPNQPQHF

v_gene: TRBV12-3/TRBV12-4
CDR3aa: CASSPSGRARETQYF

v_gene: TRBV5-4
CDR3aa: CASSPGGFYGYTF

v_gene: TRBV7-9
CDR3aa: CASSGTGRSNQPQHF

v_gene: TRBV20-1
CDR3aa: CSARDEEGAGTEAFF

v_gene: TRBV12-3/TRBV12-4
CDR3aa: CASSTRGGGVPDTQYF

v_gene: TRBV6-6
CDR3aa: CASSYFDSRNEKLFF

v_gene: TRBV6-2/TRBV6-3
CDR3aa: CASSFGASSYEQYF

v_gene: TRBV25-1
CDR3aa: CASSDFQSTEAFF

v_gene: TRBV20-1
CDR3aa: CSASRAGGKETQYF

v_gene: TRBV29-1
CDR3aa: CSVYTGSEGTEAFF

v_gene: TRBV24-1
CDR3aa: CATSANPLGANTGELFF

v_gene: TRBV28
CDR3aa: CASSFRTVFYYGYTF

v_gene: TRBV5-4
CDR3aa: CASSQGKGQFF

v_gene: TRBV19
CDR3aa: CASSTSWWESYNEQFF

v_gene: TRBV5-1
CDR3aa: CASSPGQAGQGREKLFF

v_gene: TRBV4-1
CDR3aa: CASSTPLAVKINEQFF

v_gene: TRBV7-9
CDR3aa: CASSSRGTAPYEQYF

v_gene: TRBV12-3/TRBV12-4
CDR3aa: CASSFYGPYNEQFF

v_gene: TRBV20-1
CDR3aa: CSVSQGAEAFF

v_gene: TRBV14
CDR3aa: CASSQTGLSYEQYF

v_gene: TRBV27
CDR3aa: CASSLSPGAGTEAFF

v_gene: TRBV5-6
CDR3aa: CASSFGQVTQYF

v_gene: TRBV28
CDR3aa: CASSMVAGGAYEQYF

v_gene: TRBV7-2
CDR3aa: CASSGTSRQGVEAFF

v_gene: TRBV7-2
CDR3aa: CASSYEGMSSGGYTF

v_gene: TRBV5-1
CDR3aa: CASSLAAGGPSGELFF

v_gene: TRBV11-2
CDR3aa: CASSLVVLGPNTEAFF

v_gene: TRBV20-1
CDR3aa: CSARIGAGLEKTQYF

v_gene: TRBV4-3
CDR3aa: CASSQDFRPEGTDTQYF

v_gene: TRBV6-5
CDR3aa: CASSQTGSSTDTQYF

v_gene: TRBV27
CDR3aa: CASSPRTSGSWEAQYF

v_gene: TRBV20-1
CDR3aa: CSARWFGQMNTEAFF

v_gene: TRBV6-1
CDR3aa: CATSDRVVSPLHF

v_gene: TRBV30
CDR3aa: CAWSGARAVNYGYTF

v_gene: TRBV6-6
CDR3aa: CASSAVQSEQYF

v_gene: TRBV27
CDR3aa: CASSPGLQQFF

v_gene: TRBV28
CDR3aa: CASSPRQGETQYF

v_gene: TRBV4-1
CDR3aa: CASSQDSGPYNEQFF

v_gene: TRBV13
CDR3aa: CASSFPGAFSSGANVLTF

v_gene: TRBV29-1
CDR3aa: CSVETPVEQYF